The rows below give T cell receptor beta chains drawn from one sample of a study of shared clonotypes between healthy human individuals. TCRdb keeps only in-frame clones here, not all; method: immunoSEQ multiplex PCR. The sample includes millions of clones, over 85% seen only once; the top ten take roughly 0.14%. The sequencing sample was made of naive CD4+ T cells sorted from blood. The receptors were sampled from a man aged 18-30 years in good health. CDR3s include the opening cysteine and the closing phenylalanine or tryptophan. Each record gives: D gene, J gene, V gene, clone size, CDR3 DNA, CDR3 protein. D genes are given only for firm matches. A clone size is listed for some rows: how often the clone was seen (once, few, many), or a class if it is expanded.

d_call: TRBD1
j_call: TRBJ2-7
v_call: TRBV28
clone_size: -
cdr3_nt: TGTGCCAGCAGTTTCCTTCGACGGGACAGTTCTTACGAGCAGTACTTC
cdr3_aa: CASSFLRRDSSYEQYF

d_call: TRBD1
j_call: TRBJ1-1
v_call: TRBV20-1
clone_size: -
cdr3_nt: TGCAGTGCTAGGGGACAGGGTGAAGCTTTCTTT
cdr3_aa: CSARGQGEAFF

d_call: TRBD2
j_call: TRBJ2-5
v_call: TRBV19
clone_size: -
cdr3_nt: TGTGCCAGTAGTACACTAGCGGGATGGACCCAGTACTTC
cdr3_aa: CASSTLAGWTQYF

d_call: -
j_call: TRBJ2-5
v_call: TRBV18
clone_size: -
cdr3_nt: TGTGCCAGCTCACCAGGCGCAGGGGAAGAGACCCAGTACTTC
cdr3_aa: CASSPGAGEETQYF

d_call: TRBD1
j_call: TRBJ2-4
v_call: TRBV14
clone_size: -
cdr3_nt: TGTGCCAGCAGCCAACGACAGGGCAAAAACATTCAGTACTTC
cdr3_aa: CASSQRQGKNIQYF

d_call: -
j_call: TRBJ1-1
v_call: TRBV10-1
clone_size: once
cdr3_nt: TGCGCCAGCAGTGTTGGGCAGGAGACTGAAGCTTTCTTT
cdr3_aa: CASSVGQETEAFF

d_call: -
j_call: TRBJ2-3
v_call: TRBV6-4
clone_size: -
cdr3_nt: TGTGCCAGCAGAAGGACAGCCATCTTCACAGATACGCAGTATTTT
cdr3_aa: CASRRTAIFTDTQYF

d_call: TRBD2
j_call: TRBJ2-1
v_call: TRBV19
clone_size: -
cdr3_nt: TGTGCCAGTAGTATTGGCGGGAGGGTCCACAATGAGCAGTTCTTC
cdr3_aa: CASSIGGRVHNEQFF

d_call: TRBD1
j_call: TRBJ1-5
v_call: TRBV6-5
clone_size: -
cdr3_nt: TGTGCCAGCAGTCAAGGGACAGGCAATCAGCCCCAGCATTTT
cdr3_aa: CASSQGTGNQPQHF

d_call: -
j_call: TRBJ1-2
v_call: TRBV5-6
clone_size: -
cdr3_nt: TGTGCCAGCAGCTTGGAGAACGGGGGTGGCTACACCTTC
cdr3_aa: CASSLENGGGYTF

d_call: TRBD1
j_call: TRBJ2-3
v_call: TRBV19
clone_size: once
cdr3_nt: TGTGCCAGTAGTTCGGACAGGGGGTATACAGATACGCAGTATTTT
cdr3_aa: CASSSDRGYTDTQYF

d_call: -
j_call: TRBJ2-1
v_call: TRBV21-1
clone_size: -
cdr3_nt: TGTGCCAGCAGCCCCACCGGGACAGGGGACAATGAGCAGTTCTTC
cdr3_aa: CASSPTGTGDNEQFF

d_call: -
j_call: TRBJ2-4
v_call: TRBV6-1
clone_size: -
cdr3_nt: TGTGCCAGCAGTGAAGCCTGGCCAACTGAGGCCAAAAACATTCAGTACTTC
cdr3_aa: CASSEAWPTEAKNIQYF

d_call: TRBD1
j_call: TRBJ2-3
v_call: TRBV6-5
clone_size: -
cdr3_nt: TGTGCCAGCAGACGGGACAGGCGCACAGATACGCAGTATTTT
cdr3_aa: CASRRDRRTDTQYF

d_call: TRBD1
j_call: TRBJ1-2
v_call: TRBV4-2
clone_size: -
cdr3_nt: TGTGCCAGCAGCCAAGACTGGGACAGCTATGGCTACACCTTC
cdr3_aa: CASSQDWDSYGYTF

d_call: -
j_call: TRBJ2-5
v_call: TRBV2
clone_size: -
cdr3_nt: TGTGCCAGCAGTGGGGGGGTGGGAGAGACCCAGTACTTC
cdr3_aa: CASSGGVGETQYF

d_call: -
j_call: TRBJ1-2
v_call: TRBV27
clone_size: -
cdr3_nt: TGTGCCAGCAGCCCCCTCGACAGCAATGGCTACACCTTC
cdr3_aa: CASSPLDSNGYTF

d_call: -
j_call: TRBJ2-3
v_call: TRBV11-2
clone_size: few
cdr3_nt: TGTGCCAGCAGCTTAGAACGCACAGATACGCAGTATTTT
cdr3_aa: CASSLERTDTQYF

d_call: -
j_call: TRBJ2-7
v_call: TRBV5-4
clone_size: -
cdr3_nt: TGTGCCAGCAGCCTGGGCGGGCAGACAGACTACGAGCAGTACTTC
cdr3_aa: CASSLGGQTDYEQYF

d_call: -
j_call: TRBJ1-1
v_call: TRBV6-6
clone_size: -
cdr3_nt: TGTGCCAGCAGTTACCTGGGGGGTGCCACTGAAGCTTTCTTT
cdr3_aa: CASSYLGGATEAFF

d_call: TRBD1
j_call: TRBJ1-2
v_call: TRBV2
clone_size: -
cdr3_nt: TGTGCCAGCAGCGAGCGGGAGACAGGGGGCATCTATGGCTACACCTTC
cdr3_aa: CASSERETGGIYGYTF

d_call: -
j_call: TRBJ1-1
v_call: TRBV27
clone_size: -
cdr3_nt: TGTGCCAGCAGTTTATCCCGGGAGTTCACTGAAGCTTTCTTT
cdr3_aa: CASSLSREFTEAFF

d_call: -
j_call: TRBJ1-4
v_call: TRBV5-1
clone_size: few
cdr3_nt: TGCGCCAGCAGCCCCAGTGCAACTAATGAAAAACTGTTTTTT
cdr3_aa: CASSPSATNEKLFF

d_call: TRBD1
j_call: TRBJ1-4
v_call: TRBV2
clone_size: -
cdr3_nt: TGTGCCAGCAGGCTCCGGGACAGAAGTAATGAAAAACTGTTTTTT
cdr3_aa: CASRLRDRSNEKLFF

d_call: -
j_call: TRBJ1-2
v_call: TRBV6-1
clone_size: -
cdr3_nt: TGTGCCAGCAGTGAAAACTATGGCTACACCTTC
cdr3_aa: CASSENYGYTF

d_call: -
j_call: TRBJ2-2
v_call: TRBV2
clone_size: -
cdr3_nt: TGTGCCAGCAGTTATCAGGGTTCCGGGGAGCTGTTTTTT
cdr3_aa: CASSYQGSGELFF

d_call: TRBD1
j_call: TRBJ2-1
v_call: TRBV4-1
clone_size: -
cdr3_nt: TGCGCCAGCAGCCAAGGGACAGGGTTCAGTTATGAGCAGTTCTTC
cdr3_aa: CASSQGTGFSYEQFF

d_call: -
j_call: TRBJ2-3
v_call: TRBV4-1
clone_size: -
cdr3_nt: TGCGCCAGCAGCCAAGGGTTCGGTCCTTCAGGGACTACAGATACGCAGTATTTT
cdr3_aa: CASSQGFGPSGTTDTQYF

d_call: -
j_call: TRBJ1-4
v_call: TRBV6-5
clone_size: -
cdr3_nt: TGTGCCAGCAGCCAGGACAGAAGAAAACTGTTTTTT
cdr3_aa: CASSQDRRKLFF